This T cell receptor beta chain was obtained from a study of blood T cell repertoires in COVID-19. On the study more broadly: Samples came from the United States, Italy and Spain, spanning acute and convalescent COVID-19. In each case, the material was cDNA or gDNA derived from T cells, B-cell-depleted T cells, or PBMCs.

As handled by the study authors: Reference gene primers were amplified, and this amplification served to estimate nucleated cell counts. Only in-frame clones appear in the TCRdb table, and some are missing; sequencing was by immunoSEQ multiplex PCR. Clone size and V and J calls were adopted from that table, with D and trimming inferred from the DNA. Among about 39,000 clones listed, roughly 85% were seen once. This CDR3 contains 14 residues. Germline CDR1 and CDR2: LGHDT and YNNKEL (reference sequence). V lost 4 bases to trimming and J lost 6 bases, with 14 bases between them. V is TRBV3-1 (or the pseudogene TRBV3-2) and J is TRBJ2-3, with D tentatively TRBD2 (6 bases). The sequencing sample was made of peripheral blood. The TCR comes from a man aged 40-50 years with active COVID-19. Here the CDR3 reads CASSPLSTRDTQYF. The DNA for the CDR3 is TGTGCCAGCAGCCCCCTCTCGACTAGGGATACGCAGTATTTT.